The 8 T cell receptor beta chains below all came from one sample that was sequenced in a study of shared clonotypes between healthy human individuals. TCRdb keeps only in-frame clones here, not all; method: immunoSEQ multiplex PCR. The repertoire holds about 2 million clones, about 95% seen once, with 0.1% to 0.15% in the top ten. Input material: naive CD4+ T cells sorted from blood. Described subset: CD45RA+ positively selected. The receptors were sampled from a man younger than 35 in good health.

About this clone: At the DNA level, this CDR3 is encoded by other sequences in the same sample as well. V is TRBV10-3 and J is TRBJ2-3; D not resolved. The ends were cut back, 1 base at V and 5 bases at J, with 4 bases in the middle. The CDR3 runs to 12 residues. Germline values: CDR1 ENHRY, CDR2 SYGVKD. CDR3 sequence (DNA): TGTGCCATCAGTGAGTGGGGAGATACGCAGTATTTT. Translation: CAISEWGDTQYF.

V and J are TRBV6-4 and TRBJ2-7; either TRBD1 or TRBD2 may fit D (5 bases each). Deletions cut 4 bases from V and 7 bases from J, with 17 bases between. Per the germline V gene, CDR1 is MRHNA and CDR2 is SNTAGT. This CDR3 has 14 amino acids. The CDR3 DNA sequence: TGTGCCAGCAGTGCCGTTGCGGGCCCAGGGGAGCAGTACTTC. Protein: CASSAVAGPGEQYF.

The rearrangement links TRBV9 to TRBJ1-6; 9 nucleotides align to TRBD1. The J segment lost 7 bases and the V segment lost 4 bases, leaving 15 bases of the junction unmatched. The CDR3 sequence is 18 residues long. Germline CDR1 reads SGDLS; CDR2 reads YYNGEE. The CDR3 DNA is TGTGCCAGCAGCCCGGGACAGGGTAGATCTATAGGAAATTCACCCCTCCACTTT. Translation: CASSPGQGRSIGNSPLHF. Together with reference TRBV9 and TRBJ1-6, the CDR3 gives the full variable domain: DSGVTQTPKHLITATGQRVTLRCSPRSGDLSVYWYQQSLDQGLQFLIQYYNGEERAKGNILERFSAQQFPDLHSELNLSSLELGDSALYFCASSPGQGRSIGNSPLHFGNGTRLTVT.

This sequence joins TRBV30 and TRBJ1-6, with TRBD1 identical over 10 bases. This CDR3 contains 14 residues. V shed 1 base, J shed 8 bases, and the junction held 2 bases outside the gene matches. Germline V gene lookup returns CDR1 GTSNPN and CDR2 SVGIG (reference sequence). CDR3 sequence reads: CAWSEDRGYSPLHF. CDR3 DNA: TGTGCCTGGAGTGAGGACAGGGGGTATTCACCCCTCCACTTT.

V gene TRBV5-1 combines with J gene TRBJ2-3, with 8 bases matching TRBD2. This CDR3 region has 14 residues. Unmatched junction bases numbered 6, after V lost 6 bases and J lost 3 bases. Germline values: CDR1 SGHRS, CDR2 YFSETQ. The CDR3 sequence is CASISGTGTDTQYF. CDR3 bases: TGCGCCAGCATTAGCGGGACGGGAACAGATACGCAGTATTTT.

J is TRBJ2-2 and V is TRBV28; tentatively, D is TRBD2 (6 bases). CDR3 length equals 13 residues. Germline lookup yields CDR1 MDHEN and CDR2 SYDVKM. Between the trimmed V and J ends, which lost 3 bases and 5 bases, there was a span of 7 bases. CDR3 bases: TGTGCCAGCAGTTTTGGGGGGACCGGGGAGCTGTTTTTT. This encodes CASSFGGTGELFF.

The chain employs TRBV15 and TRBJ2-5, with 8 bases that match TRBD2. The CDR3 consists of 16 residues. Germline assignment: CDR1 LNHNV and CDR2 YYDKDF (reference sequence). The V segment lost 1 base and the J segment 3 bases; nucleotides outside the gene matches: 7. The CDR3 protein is CATSRGLLAAEETQYF. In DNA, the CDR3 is TGTGCCACCAGCAGAGGGTTACTAGCGGCTGAAGAGACCCAGTACTTC.

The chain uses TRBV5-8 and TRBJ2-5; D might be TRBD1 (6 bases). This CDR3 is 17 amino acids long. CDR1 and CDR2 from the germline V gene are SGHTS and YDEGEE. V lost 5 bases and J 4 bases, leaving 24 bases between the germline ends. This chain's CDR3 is CASSLWERTGKIETQYF. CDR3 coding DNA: TGTGCCAGCAGTTTGTGGGAGCGAACAGGGAAAATAGAGACCCAGTACTTC.